The rows below give T cell receptor beta chains drawn from one sample of a study of human T cells and chemical hapten exposure. Using its own MiXCR run on the RACE reads, TCRdb lists one record per CDR3 protein. The sample consists of 35,000 to 40,000 distinct CDR3 sequences, 8% to 11% of them appearing once. Sequenced material: whole blood, taken in connection with sensitization to the hapten diphenylcyclopropenone (DPC). The source of these receptors is a young man with alopecia areata. Some clones in this sample may be carry-over from other donors' samples. CDR3s include the opening cysteine and the closing phenylalanine or tryptophan. The D gene is left open where the match is weak. Clone size is stated in some rows and not others, as once, few, many or a class when expanded.

v_call: TRBV6-1; j_call: TRBJ2-5; clone_size: many; d_call: TRBD1; cdr3_aa: CASSDTGTAGQETQYF; cdr3_nt: TGTGCCAGCAGTGATACCGGGACAGCAGGCCAAGAGACCCAGTACTTC
v_call: TRBV7-3; j_call: TRBJ2-3; clone_size: few; d_call: TRBD2; cdr3_aa: CASSSLAGGRRDTQYF; cdr3_nt: TGTGCCAGCAGTTCACTAGCGGGAGGGCGACGAGATACGCAGTATTTT
v_call: TRBV6-2/TRBV6-3; j_call: TRBJ1-1; clone_size: many; d_call: TRBD1; cdr3_aa: CASRIDGTVITEAFF; cdr3_nt: TGTGCCAGCAGGATAGATGGGACAGTCATAACTGAAGCTTTCTTT
v_call: TRBV10-3; j_call: TRBJ1-1; clone_size: NA; d_call: NA; cdr3_aa: CAISVGLNTEAFF; cdr3_nt: TGTGCCATCAGTGTAGGCTTGAACACTGAAGCTTTCTTT
v_call: TRBV6-1; j_call: TRBJ2-3; clone_size: few; d_call: TRBD2; cdr3_aa: CASSVAGGPSDTQYF; cdr3_nt: TGTGCCAGCAGTGTTGCGGGAGGGCCCTCAGATACGCAGTATTTT
v_call: TRBV12-2; j_call: TRBJ1-5; clone_size: NA; d_call: NA; cdr3_aa: CASRLFAETVSNQPQHF; cdr3_nt: TGTGCAAGTCGCTTATTTGCTGAGACAGTCAGCAATCAGCCCCAGCATTTT
v_call: TRBV24-1; j_call: TRBJ2-1; clone_size: many; d_call: TRBD2; cdr3_aa: CATRASGSSGHEQFF; cdr3_nt: TGTGCCACCAGAGCTAGCGGGAGTTCTGGGCATGAGCAGTTCTTC
v_call: TRBV3-1; j_call: TRBJ2-7; clone_size: NA; d_call: TRBD1; cdr3_aa: CASSQGTGGYEQYF; cdr3_nt: TGTGCCAGCAGCCAAGGGACAGGGGGGTACGAGCAGTACTTC
v_call: TRBV7-2; j_call: TRBJ2-6; clone_size: few; d_call: NA; cdr3_aa: CASSLRGANVLTF; cdr3_nt: TGTGCCAGCAGCTTACGAGGGGCCAACGTCCTGACTTTC
v_call: TRBV7-3; j_call: TRBJ2-1; clone_size: NA; d_call: NA; cdr3_aa: CASSFGRFRDEQFF; cdr3_nt: TGTGCCAGCAGCTTCGGACGGTTTAGGGATGAGCAGTTCTTC
v_call: TRBV5-5; j_call: TRBJ1-5; clone_size: many; d_call: NA; cdr3_aa: CASSLLSGNLYQPQHF; cdr3_nt: TGTGCCAGCAGCTTATTATCAGGCAACCTGTATCAGCCCCAGCATTTT
v_call: TRBV7-9; j_call: TRBJ1-2; clone_size: many; d_call: NA; cdr3_aa: CASSLGDYGYTF; cdr3_nt: TGTGCCAGCAGCTTAGGAGATTATGGCTACACCTTC
v_call: TRBV5-1; j_call: TRBJ1-1; clone_size: NA; d_call: NA; cdr3_aa: CASSRGEMNTEAFF; cdr3_nt: TGCGCCAGCAGCAGAGGGGAAATGAACACTGAAGCTTTCTTT
v_call: TRBV7-2; j_call: TRBJ2-3; clone_size: NA; d_call: NA; cdr3_aa: CASSSTVYPTDTQYF; cdr3_nt: TGTGCCAGCAGCTCAACGGTCTATCCCACAGATACGCAGTATTTT
v_call: TRBV7-2; j_call: TRBJ2-1; clone_size: many; d_call: NA; cdr3_aa: CASSLDGGASSYNEQFF; cdr3_nt: TGTGCCAGCAGCTTAGATGGTGGCGCGAGCTCCTACAATGAGCAGTTCTTC
v_call: TRBV24-1; j_call: TRBJ2-1; clone_size: few; d_call: NA; cdr3_aa: CATSKKSSRRNEQFF; cdr3_nt: TGTGCCACCAGTAAAAAGTCTTCCCGGCGCAATGAGCAGTTCTTC
v_call: TRBV7-2; j_call: TRBJ1-5; clone_size: few; d_call: NA; cdr3_aa: CASSLQAALNQPQHF; cdr3_nt: TGTGCCAGCAGCTTGCAGGCAGCCCTTAATCAGCCCCAGCATTTT
v_call: TRBV14; j_call: TRBJ1-6; clone_size: NA; d_call: TRBD1; cdr3_aa: CASSHRTGAGSPLHF; cdr3_nt: TGTGCCAGCAGCCATCGGACAGGGGCAGGTTCACCCCTCCACTTT